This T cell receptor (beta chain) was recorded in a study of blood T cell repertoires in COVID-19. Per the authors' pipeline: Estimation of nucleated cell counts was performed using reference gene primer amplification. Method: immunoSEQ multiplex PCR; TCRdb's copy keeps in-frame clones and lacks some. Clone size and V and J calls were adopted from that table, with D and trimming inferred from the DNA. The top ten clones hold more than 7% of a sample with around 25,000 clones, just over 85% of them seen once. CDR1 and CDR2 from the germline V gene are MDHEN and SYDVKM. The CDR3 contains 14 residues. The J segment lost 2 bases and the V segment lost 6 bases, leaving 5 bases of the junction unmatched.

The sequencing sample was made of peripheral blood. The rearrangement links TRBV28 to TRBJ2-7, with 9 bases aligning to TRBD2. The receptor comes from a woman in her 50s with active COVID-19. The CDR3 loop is CASSRRLAAYEQYF. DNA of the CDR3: TGTGCCAGCAGCCGTCGACTAGCGGCCTACGAGCAGTACTTC.